Following are 5 T cell receptor beta chains from one sample sequenced in a study of T cells in Graves' hyperthyroidism and ophthalmopathy. RNA transcripts provided the source from which TCR beta CDR3 regions were amplified. First-round RT-PCR with HTBI primers amplified the TCR CDR3 region. TCRdb independently ran MiXCR on the multiplex PCR reads; one entry per CDR3 protein. Of some 600,000 distinct CDR3 sequences listed, under 60% are singletons. The sequencing input was peripheral blood or thyroid tissue (not recorded which). The receptors derive from a woman under 30 with Graves' hyperthyroidism.

In this sample, this clonotype turned up many times. This chain connects TRBV2 to TRBJ1-2; D may be TRBD1 (6 bases). The CDR3 totals 14 residues. Germline V gene sequence: CDR1 SNHLY, CDR2 FYNNEI. V was pared by 3 bases and J by 2 bases, with 10 bases between. The CDR3 region has the DNA TGTGCCAGCAGTGATAGGACAGCCAACTATGGCTACACCTTC. The encoded protein is CASSDRTANYGYTF. The full variable domain, with the rest looked up from reference TRBV2 and TRBJ1-2, is EPEVTQTPSHQVTQMGQEVILRCVPISNHLYFYWYRQILGQKVEFLVSFYNNEISEKSEIFDDQFSVERPDGSNFTLKIRSTKLEDSAMYFCASSDRTANYGYTFGSGTRLTVV.

Concerning this clonotype itself: An end of the junction differs from the germline gene, which may be a read error. The chain uses TRBV9 and TRBJ1-1, with 8 nucleotides matching TRBD1. The CDR3 has 14 residues. Germline CDR1 and CDR2: SGDLS and YYNGEE. The CDR3 nucleotides are TGTGCCAGCAGCCCGGACAGGGAGAACGCTGAAGCTTTCTTT. It translates to CASSPDRENAEAFF.

J is TRBJ1-2 and V is TRBV7-9; D call uncertain. V gave up 0 bases and J gave up 3 bases, with 14 bases separating them. Germline V CDR1 and CDR2: SEHNR, FQNEAQ (reference sequence). The CDR3 covers 16 residues. The CDR3 DNA reads TGTGCCAGCAGCTTAGCTGGGCTGCGACGGGACTATGGCTACACCTTC. Protein sequence: CASSLAGLRRDYGYTF.

CDR3 region: CAISRELAGGLETQYF. DNA for the CDR3: TGTGCCATCAGCAGGGAACTAGCGGGAGGTCTCGAGACCCAGTACTTC. The J gene is TRBJ2-5, the V gene TRBV10-3; TRBD2 agrees at 12 bases. The V and J ends lost 6 bases and 5 bases, in that order; junction bases with no gene match: 10. CDR1 and CDR2 (germline): ENHRY, SYGVKD. The CDR3 has 16 residues.

This clonotype was counted a single time. One end of the junction fails to match germline, which may point to a read error. The chain combines TRBV7-2 with TRBJ2-7, with D tentatively TRBD2 (6 bases). Germline CDR1 and CDR2: SGHTA and FQGNSA. The CDR3 has 13 residues. The CDR3, as DNA: TGTGCCAGCAGTTTAGAATTCGGGGGCGAGCAGTACTTC. This encodes CASSLEFGGEQYF.